This T cell receptor (beta chain) appears in the sequencing data of a study of cytotoxic CD8 clonotypes in ibrutinib-treated CLL. Study context: It was after a median approximately twelve months of treatment, range 6 to 36, that response samples were taken. General observations from the study: Clonality rose at ibrutinib response, held steady in sustained remission, and fell toward baseline at progression.

Assay: immunoSEQ multiplex PCR; the TCRdb copy retains only in-frame clones and omits some. The sample includes under 200,000 clones, roughly four fifths seen only once; the top ten take roughly 4.5%. The CDR3 length is 16 residues. Trimming took off 2 bases at V and 2 bases at J, with 13 bases between the two ends. The germline V gene encodes CDR1 MNHNY and CDR2 SVGAGI (reference sequence). Genomic DNA in a quantity of around 2 micrograms was derived from cryopreserved PBMCs for TCR beta libraries. A note on this clone: Antigen specificity is unknown.

J is TRBJ1-5 and V is TRBV6-6; D not resolved. The sequenced sample was PBMCs, obtained after 24 months of ibrutinib treatment. The sequence derives from a human donor with chronic lymphocytic leukemia. CDR3 nucleotide sequence: TGTGCCAGCAGTTACCCAGACCGTAGGGGCAATCAGCCCCAGCATTTT. Encoded protein: CASSYPDRRGNQPQHF.